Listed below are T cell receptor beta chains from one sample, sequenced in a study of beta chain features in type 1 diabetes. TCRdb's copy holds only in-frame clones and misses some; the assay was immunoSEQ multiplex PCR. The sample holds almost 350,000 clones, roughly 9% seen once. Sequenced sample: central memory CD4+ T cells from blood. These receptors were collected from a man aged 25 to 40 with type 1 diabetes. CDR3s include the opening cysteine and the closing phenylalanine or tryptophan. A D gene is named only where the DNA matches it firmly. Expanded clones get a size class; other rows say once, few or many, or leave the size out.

CDR3aa: CASSLEAGQGGNQPQHF
CDR3nt: TGTGCCAGCAGCTTAGAGGCGGGCCAGGGAGGCAATCAGCCCCAGCATTTT
j_gene: TRBJ1-5
len: 17
v_gene: TRBV7-6
abundance: NA
d_gene: NA

CDR3aa: CASASPGGADTQYF
CDR3nt: TGCGCCAGCGCCTCTCCAGGGGGCGCAGATACGCAGTATTTT
j_gene: TRBJ2-3
len: 14
v_gene: TRBV5-1
abundance: NA
d_gene: TRBD1

CDR3aa: CASSPKTGGYTF
CDR3nt: TGTGCCAGCAGCCCTAAGACAGGTGGCTACACCTTC
j_gene: TRBJ1-2
len: 12
v_gene: TRBV7-9
abundance: few
d_gene: NA

CDR3aa: CASSKRRDRVNEKLFF
CDR3nt: TGTGCCAGCAGCAAGAGACGGGACAGGGTCAATGAAAAACTGTTTTTT
j_gene: TRBJ1-4
len: 16
v_gene: TRBV7-9
abundance: NA
d_gene: TRBD1

CDR3aa: CASSPPPAYGYTF
CDR3nt: TGTGCCAGCAGCCCTCCTCCGGCCTATGGCTACACCTTC
j_gene: TRBJ1-2
len: 13
v_gene: TRBV7-9
abundance: few
d_gene: NA

CDR3aa: CASRSPGQGYYEQYF
CDR3nt: TGTGCCAGCAGATCACCGGGACAGGGATACTACGAGCAGTACTTC
j_gene: TRBJ2-7
len: 15
v_gene: TRBV27
abundance: NA
d_gene: TRBD1

CDR3aa: CSVDRGFSGGYTF
CDR3nt: TGCAGCGTTGATCGGGGTTTCTCCGGGGGCTACACCTTC
j_gene: TRBJ1-2
len: 13
v_gene: TRBV29-1
abundance: NA
d_gene: NA

CDR3aa: CSVEWGDGSPLHF
CDR3nt: TGCAGCGTTGAATGGGGGGATGGTTCACCCCTCCACTTT
j_gene: TRBJ1-6
len: 13
v_gene: TRBV29-1
abundance: few
d_gene: NA

CDR3aa: CASRPLGETQYF
CDR3nt: TGTGCCAGCCGCCCGCTGGGAGAGACCCAGTACTTC
j_gene: TRBJ2-5
len: 12
v_gene: TRBV5-8
abundance: many
d_gene: NA

CDR3aa: CAWSNGDGTEAFF
CDR3nt: TGTGCCTGGAGCAATGGGGATGGGACTGAAGCTTTCTTT
j_gene: TRBJ1-1
len: 13
v_gene: TRBV30
abundance: NA
d_gene: NA

CDR3aa: CASRSTTSVNTGELFF
CDR3nt: TGTGCCAGCCGATCTACGACTAGCGTGAACACCGGGGAGCTGTTTTTT
j_gene: TRBJ2-2
len: 16
v_gene: TRBV27
abundance: NA
d_gene: TRBD2

CDR3aa: CSGTGTGPYEQYF
CDR3nt: TGCAGCGGCACCGGGACAGGGCCCTACGAGCAGTACTTC
j_gene: TRBJ2-7
len: 13
v_gene: TRBV29-1
abundance: NA
d_gene: TRBD1

CDR3aa: CASSSGGWPYEQYF
CDR3nt: TGTGCCAGCAGCTCCGGGGGGTGGCCCTACGAGCAGTACTTC
j_gene: TRBJ2-7
len: 14
v_gene: TRBV27
abundance: NA
d_gene: TRBD2

CDR3aa: CASSRDRGQDSPLHF
CDR3nt: TGTGCCAGCAGTCGGGACAGGGGGCAAGATTCACCCCTCCACTTT
j_gene: TRBJ1-6
len: 15
v_gene: TRBV6-5
abundance: few
d_gene: TRBD1

CDR3aa: CASSQEARDRGLTGELFF
CDR3nt: TGCGCCAGCAGCCAAGAAGCCCGGGACAGGGGGCTCACCGGGGAGCTGTTTTTT
j_gene: TRBJ2-2
len: 18
v_gene: TRBV4-1
abundance: NA
d_gene: TRBD1

CDR3aa: CASRRGQGGSQPQHF
CDR3nt: TGTGCCAGCAGAAGGGGACAGGGAGGTAGTCAGCCCCAGCATTTT
j_gene: TRBJ1-5
len: 15
v_gene: TRBV2
abundance: few
d_gene: TRBD1

CDR3aa: CASSLYGQGRGDAFF
CDR3nt: TGTGCCAGCAGTTTGTATGGACAGGGCAGGGGGGATGCTTTCTTT
j_gene: TRBJ1-1
len: 15
v_gene: TRBV27
abundance: many
d_gene: TRBD1

CDR3aa: CASSLIDNEQFF
CDR3nt: TGTGCCAGCAGCTTGATCGACAATGAGCAGTTCTTC
j_gene: TRBJ2-1
len: 12
v_gene: TRBV7-9
abundance: few
d_gene: NA

CDR3aa: CSAVGNTIYF
CDR3nt: TGCAGTGCTGTGGGAAACACCATATATTTT
j_gene: TRBJ1-3
len: 10
v_gene: TRBV20-1
abundance: few
d_gene: NA

CDR3aa: CASSADRGNQETQYF
CDR3nt: TGTGCCAGCAGTGCGGACAGGGGGAATCAAGAGACCCAGTACTTC
j_gene: TRBJ2-5
len: 15
v_gene: TRBV6-5
abundance: NA
d_gene: TRBD1

CDR3aa: CASASQVYGYTF
CDR3nt: TGTGCCAGCGCCAGTCAAGTCTATGGCTACACCTTC
j_gene: TRBJ1-2
len: 12
v_gene: TRBV25-1
abundance: few
d_gene: NA

CDR3aa: CASSEHRVTKNIQYF
CDR3nt: TGTGCCAGCAGTGAACACAGGGTAACCAAAAACATTCAGTACTTC
j_gene: TRBJ2-4
len: 15
v_gene: TRBV6-8
abundance: many
d_gene: NA

CDR3aa: CASSLDRSKFF
CDR3nt: TGCGCCAGCAGCTTGGACAGGTCCAAGTTCTTC
j_gene: TRBJ2-1
len: 11
v_gene: TRBV5-1
abundance: NA
d_gene: NA

CDR3aa: CASSELIGELFF
CDR3nt: TGCGCCAGCAGTGAGCTCATCGGGGAGCTGTTTTTT
j_gene: TRBJ2-2
len: 12
v_gene: TRBV10-1
abundance: few
d_gene: NA

CDR3aa: CSARPSGFQYF
CDR3nt: TGCAGTGCTAGACCCTCAGGTTTCCAGTACTTC
j_gene: TRBJ2-7
len: 11
v_gene: TRBV20-1
abundance: many
d_gene: NA

CDR3aa: CASEGVNTEAFF
CDR3nt: TGTGCCAGCGAAGGGGTGAACACTGAAGCTTTCTTT
j_gene: TRBJ1-1
len: 12
v_gene: TRBV6-5
abundance: NA
d_gene: NA

CDR3aa: CASSFSGQGQYNEQFF
CDR3nt: TGTGCCAGCAGCTTCTCGGGGCAGGGCCAGTACAATGAGCAGTTCTTC
j_gene: TRBJ2-1
len: 16
v_gene: TRBV13
abundance: few
d_gene: NA

CDR3aa: CASSLDPGYEQYF
CDR3nt: TGTGCCAGCAGCTTGGACCCTGGCTACGAGCAGTACTTC
j_gene: TRBJ2-7
len: 13
v_gene: TRBV5-6
abundance: many
d_gene: NA

CDR3aa: CASSLTDTEAFF
CDR3nt: TGTGCCAGCAGCTTAACGGACACTGAAGCTTTCTTT
j_gene: TRBJ1-1
len: 12
v_gene: TRBV7-6
abundance: few
d_gene: NA

CDR3aa: CASSLPVGSTDTQYF
CDR3nt: TGTGCCAGCAGCTTACCCGTCGGGAGCACAGATACGCAGTATTTT
j_gene: TRBJ2-3
len: 15
v_gene: TRBV7-2
abundance: NA
d_gene: NA

CDR3aa: CASGILQGASETQYF
CDR3nt: TGTGCCAGCGGGATCCTCCAGGGGGCTTCGGAGACCCAGTACTTC
j_gene: TRBJ2-5
len: 15
v_gene: TRBV7-2
abundance: few
d_gene: TRBD1

CDR3aa: CASSYDGASGANVLTF
CDR3nt: TGTGCCAGCAGTTACGATGGGGCCTCTGGGGCCAACGTCCTGACTTTC
j_gene: TRBJ2-6
len: 16
v_gene: TRBV6-5
abundance: few
d_gene: NA

CDR3aa: CASTEDREAFF
CDR3nt: TGTGCCAGCACCGAGGACAGAGAAGCTTTCTTT
j_gene: TRBJ1-1
len: 11
v_gene: TRBV28
abundance: few
d_gene: NA

CDR3aa: CASSPGNSGGTDTQYF
CDR3nt: TGTGCCAGCAGCCCCGGGAATAGCGGGGGAACAGATACGCAGTATTTT
j_gene: TRBJ2-3
len: 16
v_gene: TRBV7-2
abundance: NA
d_gene: TRBD2

CDR3aa: CASSPGANVLTF
CDR3nt: TGTGCCAGTTCACCTGGGGCCAACGTCCTGACTTTC
j_gene: TRBJ2-6
len: 12
v_gene: TRBV6-5
abundance: many
d_gene: NA

CDR3aa: CASSPAAGGTDTQYF
CDR3nt: TGTGCCAGCAGCCCGGCTGCGGGGGGGACAGATACGCAGTATTTT
j_gene: TRBJ2-3
len: 15
v_gene: TRBV5-6
abundance: NA
d_gene: TRBD2

CDR3aa: CASRPGTGSGQPQHF
CDR3nt: TGTGCCAGCCGTCCAGGGACAGGGTCAGGACAGCCCCAGCATTTT
j_gene: TRBJ1-5
len: 15
v_gene: TRBV19
abundance: many
d_gene: TRBD1

CDR3aa: CAWSRSGWVNEQFF
CDR3nt: TGTGCCTGGAGTCGGAGCGGGTGGGTCAATGAGCAGTTCTTC
j_gene: TRBJ2-1
len: 14
v_gene: TRBV30
abundance: NA
d_gene: NA

CDR3aa: CASRQTDSYGYTF
CDR3nt: TGTGCCAGCAGACAAACCGACAGCTATGGCTACACCTTC
j_gene: TRBJ1-2
len: 13
v_gene: TRBV6-5
abundance: NA
d_gene: NA

CDR3aa: CAWSRVRVNEQFF
CDR3nt: TGTGCCTGGAGTAGGGTGCGCGTCAATGAGCAGTTCTTC
j_gene: TRBJ2-1
len: 13
v_gene: TRBV30
abundance: NA
d_gene: NA

CDR3aa: CTSSQDELGGETQYF
CDR3nt: TGCACCAGCAGCCAAGACGAGCTTGGGGGGGAGACCCAGTACTTC
j_gene: TRBJ2-5
len: 15
v_gene: TRBV1
abundance: NA
d_gene: NA

CDR3aa: CASSLVRGAWTEAFF
CDR3nt: TGTGCCAGCAGCTTGGTACGGGGGGCCTGGACTGAAGCTTTCTTT
j_gene: TRBJ1-1
len: 15
v_gene: TRBV5-6
abundance: NA
d_gene: NA

CDR3aa: CAISAGLASETQYF
CDR3nt: TGTGCCATCAGTGCGGGACTTGCAAGTGAGACCCAGTACTTC
j_gene: TRBJ2-5
len: 14
v_gene: TRBV10-3
abundance: few
d_gene: NA

CDR3aa: CAWSPSVRTPEAFF
CDR3nt: TGTGCCTGGAGTCCAAGTGTTAGGACCCCTGAAGCTTTCTTT
j_gene: TRBJ1-1
len: 14
v_gene: TRBV30
abundance: few
d_gene: NA

CDR3aa: CASSLLSGGNTGELFF
CDR3nt: TGTGCCAGCAGCTTATTAAGCGGGGGGAACACCGGGGAGCTGTTTTTT
j_gene: TRBJ2-2
len: 16
v_gene: TRBV5-6
abundance: few
d_gene: TRBD2

CDR3aa: CASSLGDRPNYGYTF
CDR3nt: TGTGCCAGCAGCTTGGGGGACAGGCCCAACTATGGCTACACCTTC
j_gene: TRBJ1-2
len: 15
v_gene: TRBV5-6
abundance: NA
d_gene: TRBD1

CDR3aa: CASSETGGPGELFF
CDR3nt: TGCGCCAGCAGTGAGACAGGAGGACCCGGGGAGCTGTTTTTT
j_gene: TRBJ2-2
len: 14
v_gene: TRBV5-1
abundance: few
d_gene: NA

CDR3aa: CASSQDRAGNEQFF
CDR3nt: TGCGCCAGCAGCCAAGATCGGGCAGGAAATGAGCAGTTCTTC
j_gene: TRBJ2-1
len: 14
v_gene: TRBV4-3
abundance: NA
d_gene: NA

CDR3aa: CASSLGRERVQPQHF
CDR3nt: TGTGCCAGCAGCTTGGGGAGGGAACGGGTTCAGCCCCAGCATTTT
j_gene: TRBJ1-5
len: 15
v_gene: TRBV5-6
abundance: NA
d_gene: NA

CDR3aa: CASSFTPTGETEAFF
CDR3nt: TGTGCCAGCAGCTTCACACCAACAGGGGAGACTGAAGCTTTCTTT
j_gene: TRBJ1-1
len: 15
v_gene: TRBV7-2
abundance: few
d_gene: TRBD1

CDR3aa: CASSSGTRNEKLFF
CDR3nt: TGTGCCAGCAGCTCCGGGACAAGGAATGAAAAACTGTTTTTT
j_gene: TRBJ1-4
len: 14
v_gene: TRBV7-9
abundance: many
d_gene: NA

CDR3aa: CAIRPSLGSDSPLHF
CDR3nt: TGTGCCATCAGACCCTCCCTCGGGAGTGATTCACCCCTCCACTTT
j_gene: TRBJ1-6
len: 15
v_gene: TRBV10-3
abundance: NA
d_gene: NA

CDR3aa: CAWSVQGAYGYTF
CDR3nt: TGTGCCTGGAGTGTCCAGGGGGCATATGGCTACACCTTC
j_gene: TRBJ1-2
len: 13
v_gene: TRBV30
abundance: NA
d_gene: TRBD1

CDR3aa: CASSYSRTSTDTQYF
CDR3nt: TGTGCCAGCAGTTACTCTCGGACTAGCACAGATACGCAGTATTTT
j_gene: TRBJ2-3
len: 15
v_gene: TRBV6-5
abundance: NA
d_gene: NA